A single sample is the source of the 5 T cell receptor beta chains below, sequenced in a study of vaccination and CD4 T cells after COVID-19 (dated by TCRdb to between 2021 and 2024). The treatment or condition label corresponds to: 10-day PBMC culture with coronavirus spike peptide pools or control peptides (ViraFEST assay). Antigens of these TCRs are unknown. The library was made by PCR. Reads for this sample came from an Illumina iSeq 100. TCR sequencing of DNA from cultured CD4+ T cells used the Oncomine TCR Beta short-read assay at the Johns Hopkins FTIC core. The raw public reads went through TCRdb reprocessing: fastp at Q25, MiXCR clone calling, in-frame beta chains kept. Records with the same CDR3 protein are collapsed into one entry carrying the most frequent genes and DNA. This sample holds more than 10,000 distinct CDR3 sequences; less than 75% were observed only once. Approximately 10% of the sample comes from the top ten.

The specimen was CD4+ T cells from blood, cultured in vitro. The receptor set was obtained from a human donor who had recovered from COVID-19.

This clonotype has just one count. At one end the junction does not follow the germline gene, possibly because of a read error. The V gene is TRBV27, the J gene TRBJ1-4; 10 bases match TRBD1. Germline CDR1 and CDR2: MNHEY and SMNVEV (reference sequence). The CDR3 is 13 amino acids. The CDR3 reads CVSSWDRGTELFF. CDR3 bases: TGTGTCAGCAGTTGGGACAGGGGTACGGAACTGTTTTTT.

This chain uses TRBV28 with TRBJ2-1; D is perhaps TRBD1 (6 bases). The germline CDR1 and CDR2 sequences are MDHEN and SYDVKM. The ends were cut back, 3 bases at V and 5 bases at J, with 14 bases in the middle. The CDR3 consists of 15 residues. This CDR3 reads CASSFQGLKNNEQFF. The CDR3 DNA reads TGTGCCAGCAGTTTCCAGGGGCTCAAAAACAATGAGCAGTTCTTC. The variable domain in full, with the rest retrieved from reference TRBV28 and TRBJ2-1, is DVKVTQSSRYLVKRTGEKVFLECVQDMDHENMFWYRQDPGLGLRLIYFSYDVKMKEKGDIPEGYSVSREKKERFSLILESASTNQTSMYLCASSFQGLKNNEQFFGPGTRLTVL.

V gene TRBV7-9 combines with J gene TRBJ2-5; TRBD2 might be the D (5 bases). Germline V gene data show CDR1 as SEHNR and CDR2 as FQNEAQ (reference sequence). V dropped 1 base and J dropped 5 bases, with 8 bases sitting between them. CDR3 length: 13 amino acids. The DNA for the CDR3 is TGTGCCAGCAGCTTAGGGTGGAGGGAGACCCAGTACTTC. Amino acid sequence: CASSLGWRETQYF.

The V gene is TRBV4-1, the J gene TRBJ2-3; the D gene is possibly TRBD2 (7 bases). V was trimmed by 2 bases and J by 4 bases, leaving 19 bases between them. Germline V gene lookup returns CDR1 MGHRA and CDR2 YSYEKL. The CDR3 consists of 17 residues. The CDR3 spells CASSQKGGGGGPDTQYF. CDR3 sequence (DNA): TGCGCCAGCAGCCAAAAGGGGGGCGGGGGTGGTCCAGATACGCAGTATTTT.

V gene TRBV20-1 combines with J gene TRBJ1-2; D not resolved. Germline loops: CDR1 DFQATT, CDR2 SNEGSKA (reference sequence). The CDR3 loop spans 11 amino acids. The V and J ends lost 5 bases and 2 bases respectively, with 6 bases between them. CDR3 coding DNA: TGCAGTGCTGGTCACAACTATGGCTACACCTTC. Translation: CSAGHNYGYTF.